This is a list of T cell receptor beta chains from one sample in a study of CD8 T cells in Susac syndrome. TCRdb re-called the immunoSEQ multiplex PCR reads through MiXCR, storing one row per CDR3 protein. The sample records about 130,000 distinct CDR3 sequences, around 80% being singletons. The sequenced sample consisted of CD8+ T cells from PBMCs. Source of these receptors: a human donor with multiple sclerosis. Each CDR3 is given with its conserved first and last residue. The D gene is left open where the match is weak. Size is omitted from some rows. Given values are once, few, many or a class for expanded clones.

v_gene: TRBV6-4; len: 17; abundance: -; j_gene: TRBJ2-1; d_gene: TRBD2; CDR3aa: CASSDTLSGDSYNEQFF; CDR3nt: TGTGCCAGCAGTGACACCCTTAGCGGGGACTCCTACAATGAGCAGTTCTTC
v_gene: TRBV7-9; len: 16; abundance: once; j_gene: TRBJ2-1; d_gene: -; CDR3aa: CASSLVARAEYNEQFF; CDR3nt: TGTGCCAGCAGCTTAGTTGCCAGGGCAGAATACAATGAGCAGTTCTTC
v_gene: TRBV29-1; len: 12; abundance: -; j_gene: TRBJ2-7; d_gene: -; CDR3aa: CSVVGSSYEQYF; CDR3nt: TGCAGCGTTGTGGGGAGCTCCTACGAGCAGTACTTC
v_gene: TRBV7-8; len: 18; abundance: few; j_gene: TRBJ1-2; d_gene: TRBD1; CDR3aa: CASSLYPMTSDREYGYTF; CDR3nt: TGTGCCAGCAGCCTATACCCTATGACTTCGGACAGGGAATATGGCTACACCTTC
v_gene: TRBV6-1; len: 15; abundance: -; j_gene: TRBJ2-1; d_gene: TRBD2; CDR3aa: CASRQTSGEYNEQFF; CDR3nt: TGTGCCAGCAGACAGACTAGCGGGGAATACAATGAGCAGTTCTTC
v_gene: TRBV6-6; len: 16; abundance: -; j_gene: TRBJ2-2; d_gene: -; CDR3aa: CASRPKRGANTGELFF; CDR3nt: TGTGCCAGCAGGCCCAAGAGGGGGGCGAACACCGGGGAGCTGTTTTTT
v_gene: TRBV4-1; len: 15; abundance: -; j_gene: TRBJ2-1; d_gene: TRBD2; CDR3aa: CASSQEGSGGREQFF; CDR3nt: TGCGCCAGCAGCCAAGAAGGCTCGGGGGGGCGTGAGCAGTTCTTC
v_gene: TRBV19; len: 16; abundance: once; j_gene: TRBJ1-1; d_gene: -; CDR3aa: CASSMGQGTVNTEAFF; CDR3nt: TGTGCCAGTAGTATGGGGCAGGGTACCGTTAACACTGAAGCTTTCTTT
v_gene: TRBV3-1; len: 17; abundance: -; j_gene: TRBJ2-7; d_gene: TRBD2; CDR3aa: CASSQDLAGGTTYEQYF; CDR3nt: TGTGCCAGCAGCCAAGATTTGGCGGGGGGAACAACCTACGAGCAGTACTTC
v_gene: TRBV20-1; len: 8; abundance: -; j_gene: TRBJ2-3; d_gene: -; CDR3aa: CSAGSQYF; CDR3nt: TGCAGTGCTGGTTCGCAGTATTTT
v_gene: TRBV7-6; len: 17; abundance: -; j_gene: TRBJ1-6; d_gene: -; CDR3aa: CASSLQGYGSYNSPLHF; CDR3nt: TGTGCCAGCAGCCTTCAAGGTTATGGATCCTATAATTCACCCCTCCACTTT
v_gene: TRBV4-1; len: 15; abundance: -; j_gene: TRBJ1-5; d_gene: -; CDR3aa: CASSQGPLSNQPQHF; CDR3nt: TGCGCCAGCAGCCAAGGGCCCCTTAGCAATCAGCCCCAGCATTTT
v_gene: TRBV19; len: 14; abundance: -; j_gene: TRBJ2-1; d_gene: -; CDR3aa: CASSSSQGLNEQFF; CDR3nt: TGTGCCAGTAGTAGCAGTCAGGGTCTCAATGAGCAGTTCTTC
v_gene: TRBV6-6; len: 12; abundance: -; j_gene: TRBJ2-7; d_gene: -; CDR3aa: CAARDVAYEQYF; CDR3nt: TGTGCCGCGCGGGACGTAGCCTACGAGCAGTACTTC
v_gene: TRBV14; len: 18; abundance: -; j_gene: TRBJ1-5; d_gene: TRBD1; CDR3aa: CASSQCPPIQGAGQPQHF; CDR3nt: TGTGCCAGCAGCCAGTGCCCTCCCATACAGGGGGCTGGGCAGCCCCAGCATTTT
v_gene: TRBV19; len: 17; abundance: -; j_gene: TRBJ1-1; d_gene: -; CDR3aa: CASSIGYRNRKNTEAFF; CDR3nt: TGTGCCAGTAGTATCGGCTACAGAAACCGAAAGAACACTGAAGCTTTCTTT
v_gene: TRBV27; len: 15; abundance: -; j_gene: TRBJ2-5; d_gene: TRBD1; CDR3aa: CASQGADREKETQYF; CDR3nt: TGTGCCTCCCAAGGGGCGGACAGGGAAAAAGAGACCCAGTACTTC
v_gene: TRBV4-3; len: 17; abundance: -; j_gene: TRBJ2-2; d_gene: -; CDR3aa: CASSPQGGTGNTGELFF; CDR3nt: TGCGCCAGCAGCCCTCAAGGGGGGACTGGGAACACCGGGGAGCTGTTTTTT
v_gene: TRBV7-9; len: 14; abundance: -; j_gene: TRBJ2-2; d_gene: TRBD1; CDR3aa: CASSPTTGTGELFF; CDR3nt: TGTGCCAGCAGCCCCACGACAGGGACCGGGGAGCTGTTTTTT
v_gene: TRBV10-2; len: 15; abundance: -; j_gene: TRBJ2-3; d_gene: TRBD1; CDR3aa: CASSEPGQSTDTQYF; CDR3nt: TGCGCCAGCAGTGAACCGGGACAGAGCACAGATACGCAGTATTTT
v_gene: TRBV7-2; len: 14; abundance: -; j_gene: TRBJ1-4; d_gene: -; CDR3aa: CASRREGTNEKLFF; CDR3nt: TGTGCCAGCAGGAGGGAGGGGACTAATGAAAAACTGTTTTTT
v_gene: TRBV6-1; len: 14; abundance: once; j_gene: TRBJ2-3; d_gene: -; CDR3aa: CASTSRPSTDTQYF; CDR3nt: TGTGCCAGCACCTCAAGGCCTAGCACAGATACGCAGTATTTT
v_gene: TRBV6-2/TRBV6-3; len: 12; abundance: -; j_gene: TRBJ2-2; d_gene: -; CDR3aa: CASSYLGGELFF; CDR3nt: TGTGCCAGCAGTTACCTGGGCGGGGAGCTGTTTTTT
v_gene: TRBV12-3/TRBV12-4; len: 17; abundance: -; j_gene: TRBJ2-2; d_gene: TRBD2; CDR3aa: CASSLVLAGTPTGELFF; CDR3nt: TGTGCCAGCAGTTTAGTTTTAGCGGGGACACCCACCGGGGAGCTGTTTTTT
v_gene: TRBV13; len: 17; abundance: -; j_gene: TRBJ1-3; d_gene: -; CDR3aa: CASSLGGLGYSGNTIYF; CDR3nt: TGTGCCAGCAGCTTAGGGGGACTGGGTTACTCTGGAAACACCATATATTTT
v_gene: TRBV7-6; len: 13; abundance: -; j_gene: TRBJ1-1; d_gene: -; CDR3aa: CASSSTDNTEAFF; CDR3nt: TGTGCCAGCAGCTCGACAGATAACACTGAAGCTTTCTTT
v_gene: TRBV7-7; len: 15; abundance: -; j_gene: TRBJ2-3; d_gene: TRBD2; CDR3aa: CASSTRGGPTDTQYF; CDR3nt: TGTGCTAGCAGCACCCGGGGGGGCCCGACAGATACGCAGTATTTT
v_gene: TRBV19; len: 15; abundance: -; j_gene: TRBJ1-2; d_gene: TRBD1; CDR3aa: CASSLPDRETTGYTF; CDR3nt: TGTGCCAGTAGTCTCCCGGACAGGGAAACGACTGGCTACACCTTC
v_gene: TRBV15; len: 14; abundance: -; j_gene: TRBJ2-1; d_gene: TRBD1; CDR3aa: CATSGTGSSNEQFF; CDR3nt: TGTGCCACCAGCGGGACAGGGAGCTCCAATGAGCAGTTCTTC
v_gene: TRBV11-2; len: 12; abundance: few; j_gene: TRBJ2-3; d_gene: -; CDR3aa: CASSLEGVTQYF; CDR3nt: TGTGCCAGCAGCTTAGAAGGGGTTACGCAGTATTTT
v_gene: TRBV6-1; len: 13; abundance: -; j_gene: TRBJ1-4; d_gene: -; CDR3aa: CASRRVVREKLFF; CDR3nt: TGTGCCAGCAGGAGGGTGGTTCGGGAAAAACTGTTTTTT
v_gene: TRBV5-6; len: 14; abundance: -; j_gene: TRBJ2-5; d_gene: -; CDR3aa: CASSPETAQETQYF; CDR3nt: TGTGCCAGCAGCCCGGAGACAGCACAAGAGACCCAGTACTTC
v_gene: TRBV24-1; len: 15; abundance: -; j_gene: TRBJ2-7; d_gene: -; CDR3aa: CATSGRSRDFNEQYF; CDR3nt: TGTGCCACCAGTGGAAGGAGTAGGGATTTCAACGAGCAGTACTTC
v_gene: TRBV27; len: 15; abundance: -; j_gene: TRBJ2-7; d_gene: -; CDR3aa: CASSYQGTSNYEQYF; CDR3nt: TGTGCCAGCAGTTACCAGGGGACGTCGAACTACGAGCAGTACTTC
v_gene: TRBV6-1; len: 14; abundance: -; j_gene: TRBJ2-1; d_gene: -; CDR3aa: CASSRDSLYNEQFF; CDR3nt: TGTGCCAGCAGTCGGGACTCGTTATACAATGAGCAGTTCTTC